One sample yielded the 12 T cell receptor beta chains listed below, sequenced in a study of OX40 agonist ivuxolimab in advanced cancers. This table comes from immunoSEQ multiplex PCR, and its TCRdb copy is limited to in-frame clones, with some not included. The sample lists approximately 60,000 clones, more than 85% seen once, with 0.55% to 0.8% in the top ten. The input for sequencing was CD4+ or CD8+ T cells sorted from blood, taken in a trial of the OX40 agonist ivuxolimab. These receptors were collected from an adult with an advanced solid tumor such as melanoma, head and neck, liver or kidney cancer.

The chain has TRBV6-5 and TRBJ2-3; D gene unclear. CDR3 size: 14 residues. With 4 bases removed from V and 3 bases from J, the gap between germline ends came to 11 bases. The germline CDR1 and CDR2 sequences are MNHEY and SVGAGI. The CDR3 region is CASSLPGQTDTQYF. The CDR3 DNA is TGTGCCAGCAGTTTACCAGGTCAAACAGATACGCAGTATTTT.

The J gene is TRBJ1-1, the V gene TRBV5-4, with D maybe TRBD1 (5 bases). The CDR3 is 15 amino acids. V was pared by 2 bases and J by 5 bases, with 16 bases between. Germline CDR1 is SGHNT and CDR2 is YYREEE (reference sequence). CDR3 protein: CASSFPGEGRTEAFF. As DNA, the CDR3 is TGTGCCAGCAGCTTTCCGGGGGAGGGGAGGACTGAAGCTTTCTTT.

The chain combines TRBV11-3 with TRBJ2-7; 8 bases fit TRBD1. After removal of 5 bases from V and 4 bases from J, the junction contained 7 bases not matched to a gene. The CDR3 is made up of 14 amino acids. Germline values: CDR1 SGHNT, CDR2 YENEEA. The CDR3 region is CASSPRQGTYEQYF. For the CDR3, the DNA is TGTGCCAGCAGCCCACGACAGGGGACTTACGAGCAGTACTTC.

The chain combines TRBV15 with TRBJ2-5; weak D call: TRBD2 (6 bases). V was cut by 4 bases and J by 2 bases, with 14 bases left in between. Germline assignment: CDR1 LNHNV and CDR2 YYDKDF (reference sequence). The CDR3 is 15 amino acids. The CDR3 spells CATSKVAERQETQYF. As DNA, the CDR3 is TGTGCCACCAGCAAAGTAGCGGAAAGACAAGAGACCCAGTACTTC.

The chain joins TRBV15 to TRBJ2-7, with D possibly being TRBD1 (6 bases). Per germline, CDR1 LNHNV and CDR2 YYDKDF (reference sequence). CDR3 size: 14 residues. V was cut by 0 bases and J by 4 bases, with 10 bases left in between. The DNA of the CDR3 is TGTGCCACCAGCAGAGATACCAGGGGTTACGAGCAGTACTTC. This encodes CATSRDTRGYEQYF.

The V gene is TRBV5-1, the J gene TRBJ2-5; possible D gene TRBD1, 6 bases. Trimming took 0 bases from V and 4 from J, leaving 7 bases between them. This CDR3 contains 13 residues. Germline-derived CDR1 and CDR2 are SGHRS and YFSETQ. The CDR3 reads CASSLGGGETQYF. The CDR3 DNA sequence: TGCGCCAGCAGCTTGGGAGGGGGAGAGACCCAGTACTTC.

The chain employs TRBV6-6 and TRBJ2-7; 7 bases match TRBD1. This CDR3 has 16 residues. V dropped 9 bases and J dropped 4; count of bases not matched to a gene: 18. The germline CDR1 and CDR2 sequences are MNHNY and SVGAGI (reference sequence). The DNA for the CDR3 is TGTGCCAGGAACCGCCCGGGACAGACCCTTTCTTACGAGCAGTACTTC. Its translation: CARNRPGQTLSYEQYF.

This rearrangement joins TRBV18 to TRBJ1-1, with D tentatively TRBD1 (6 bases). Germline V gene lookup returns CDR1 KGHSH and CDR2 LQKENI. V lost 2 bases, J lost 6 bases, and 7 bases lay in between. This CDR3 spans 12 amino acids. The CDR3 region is CASSPAGAEAFF. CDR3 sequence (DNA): TGTGCCAGCTCACCAGCAGGGGCTGAAGCTTTCTTT.

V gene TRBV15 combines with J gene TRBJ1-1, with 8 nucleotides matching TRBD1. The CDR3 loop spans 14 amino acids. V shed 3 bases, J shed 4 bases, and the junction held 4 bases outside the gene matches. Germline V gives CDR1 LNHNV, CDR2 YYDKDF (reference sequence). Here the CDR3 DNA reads TGTGCCACCAGCAGTGGACAGGGAGGCACTGAAGCTTTCTTT. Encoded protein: CATSSGQGGTEAFF.

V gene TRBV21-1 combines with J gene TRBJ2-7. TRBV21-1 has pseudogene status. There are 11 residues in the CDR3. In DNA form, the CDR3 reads TGTGCCAGCAGCAAACCGGCCGAGCAGTACTTC. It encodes CASSKPAEQYF.

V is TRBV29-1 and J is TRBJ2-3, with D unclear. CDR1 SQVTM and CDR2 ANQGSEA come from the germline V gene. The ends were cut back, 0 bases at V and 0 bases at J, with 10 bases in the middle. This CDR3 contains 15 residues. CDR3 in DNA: TGCAGCGTTGAAGACAGGCGATCTAGCACAGATACGCAGTATTTT. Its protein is CSVEDRRSSTDTQYF.

In DNA, the CDR3 is TGCGCCAGCAGCCTGGGACAGGGCCCTAGCACAGATACGCAGTATTTT. Translation gives CASSLGQGPSTDTQYF. The chain combines TRBV5-1 with TRBJ2-3; 9 nucleotides match TRBD1. The CDR3 runs to 16 residues. J was trimmed by 0 bases and V by 4 bases; bases with no gene match: 6. The germline gives CDR1 SGHRS, CDR2 YFSETQ.